This T cell receptor (beta chain) comes out of a study of CD8+CD57+ T cells in acquired aplastic anemia. Study-wide background: Roughly 3 ug was the average amount of DNA from sorted CD4+ and CD8+ cells.

Genomic DNA, serving as template, underwent TCR beta VDJ and CDR3 profiling. MiXCR, applied by TCRdb to the reads, yields one record per CDR3 protein. The sample lists roughly 280,000 distinct CDR3 sequences; roughly 59% were seen once. Patients chosen for sequencing had shown CD8+CD57+ cell expansion by flow cytometry. None of the patients had been given any therapy when their blood was sampled. Study findings and constraints: In CD8+ cells, Simpson's diversity showed no significant difference between patients and controls. Roughly 29 was the count of CD8+ CDR3 sequences that patients shared with controls.

As concerns this clonotype: Its target is not known.

This CDR3 is built from 13 residues. Germline lookup yields CDR1 DFQATT and CDR2 SNEGSKA (reference sequence). V lost 4 bases and J lost 10, with 17 bases in between. The TCR originated in a human donor with aplastic anemia. The sequenced material came from sorted CD4+, CD8+, or CD8+CD57+ T cells (not recorded which) from PBMCs. The genes are TRBV20-1 and TRBJ2-1; no definite D call. The chain's CDR3 is CSAKSTGVEEQFF. The CDR3 DNA follows: TGCAGTGCTAAGAGCACCGGTGTAGAGGAGCAGTTCTTC.